One and the same sample provided the 14 T cell receptor beta chains below, sequenced in a study of blood T cell repertoires in COVID-19. Assay: immunoSEQ multiplex PCR; the TCRdb copy retains only in-frame clones and omits some. The sample includes 300,000 to 350,000 clones, over 80% of them seen just once. Sequencing was performed on PBMCs or T cells enriched from blood (not recorded which). The receptors originated from a woman aged 18-29 years who had recovered from COVID-19.

The chain employs TRBV11-2 and TRBJ1-5; TRBD1 agrees at 8 bases. Per germline, CDR1 SGHAT and CDR2 FQNNGV. Trimming at V came to 0 bases and at J to 2 bases, leaving 6 bases not matched to a gene. The CDR3 sequence is 17 residues long. The CDR3 reads CASSLDLAGGGNQPQHF. The CDR3 nucleotides read TGTGCCAGCAGCTTAGATCTGGCAGGGGGCGGCAATCAGCCCCAGCATTTT.

The chain couples TRBV18 to TRBJ2-7; 7 positions match TRBD1. Germline CDR1 KGHSH, CDR2 LQKENI. V lost 3 bases and J lost 3; bases outside the gene matches: 8. This CDR3 region has 15 residues. The CDR3 loop reads CASSPEQGLGYEQYF. DNA for the CDR3: TGTGCCAGCTCACCGGAACAGGGGTTGGGCTACGAGCAGTACTTC.

This chain joins TRBV29-1 and TRBJ2-2, with a possible D match to TRBD2 (7 bases). The CDR3 sequence is 13 residues long. Germline V gene sequence: CDR1 SQVTM, CDR2 ANQGSEA. V lost 3 bases and J lost 6, with 11 bases in between. CDR3 in amino acids: CSVERGGAGELFF. The CDR3 DNA is TGCAGCGTTGAGAGAGGGGGGGCCGGGGAGCTGTTTTTT.

The rearrangement uses TRBV7-9 and TRBJ1-3; D is possibly TRBD1 (5 bases). The germline V gene has CDR1 SEHNR and CDR2 FQNEAQ (reference sequence). The CDR3 covers 15 residues. Trimming removed 4 bases at V and 5 bases at J, with 15 bases between. The CDR3 DNA is TGTGCCAGCAGCTCGACGGGACTGTGGAGAAACACCATATATTTT. Translation: CASSSTGLWRNTIYF.

The V gene is TRBV28, the J gene TRBJ2-1; 7 nucleotides line up with TRBD1. The ends lost 4 bases at V and 5 bases at J; junction bases unmatched: 8. There are 15 residues in the CDR3. Germline V CDR1 and CDR2: MDHEN, SYDVKM. DNA of the CDR3: TGTGCCAGCAGTTCGCAGGGGGTGGGTGACAATGAGCAGTTCTTC. It specifies CASSSQGVGDNEQFF.

The rearrangement uses TRBV7-9 and TRBJ1-3; D perhaps matches TRBD1 (5 bases). The germline V gene has CDR1 SEHNR and CDR2 FQNEAQ (reference sequence). The CDR3 contains 18 residues. The V end lost 4 bases, the J end lost 0 bases, and 19 bases lay between the germline ends. The chain's CDR3 is CASSSGGSSPLSGNTIYF. Written as DNA, the CDR3 is TGTGCCAGCAGCTCGGGGGGAAGCTCTCCCCTCTCTGGAAACACCATATATTTT.

The genes are TRBV18 and TRBJ2-5; TRBD2 matches 9 bases. This CDR3 has 16 residues. V shed 4 bases, J shed 5 bases, and the junction held 11 bases outside the gene matches. The germline V gene encodes CDR1 KGHSH and CDR2 LQKENI. The CDR3 region has the DNA TGTGCCAGCTCACTGGCGTCTAGCGGGGCTCGGGAGACCCAGTACTTC. It encodes CASSLASSGARETQYF. The full variable domain, in which reference TRBV18 and TRBJ2-5 provide the parts outside the CDR3, is NAGVMQNPRHLVRRRGQEARLRCSPMKGHSHVYWYRQLPEEGLKFMVYLQKENIIDESGMPKERFSAEFPKEGPSILRIQQVVRGDSAAYFCASSLASSGARETQYFGPGTRLLVL.

This clone was counted only a few times. The chain combines TRBV6-6 with TRBJ1-1, with no clear D. Germline V gene sequence: CDR1 MNHNY, CDR2 SVGAGI (reference sequence). Deletions cut 5 bases from V and 1 base from J, with 8 bases between. The CDR3 is made up of 13 amino acids. The CDR3 DNA reads as TGTGCCAGCAGTGTTCGGGGGAACACTGAAGCTTTCTTT. This encodes CASSVRGNTEAFF.

The CDR3 region is CASSPTGARPNYGYTF. Here the CDR3 DNA reads TGCGCCAGCAGCCCAACAGGGGCCCGACCTAACTATGGCTACACCTTC. The chain combines TRBV5-1 with TRBJ1-2; 7 nucleotides match TRBD1. CDR3 length equals 16 residues. Per germline, CDR1 SGHRS and CDR2 YFSETQ. V trimming: 4 bases; J trimming: 0 bases; junction bases outside the gene matches: 9.

The chain combines TRBV19 with TRBJ1-5, with D possibly being TRBD1 (5 bases). Per germline, CDR1 LNHDA and CDR2 SQIVND (reference sequence). Trimming left V 7 bases short and J 3 bases short, with 16 bases between. This CDR3 has 15 amino acids. The CDR3 protein is CASTFLGGDNQPQHF. CDR3 DNA sequence: TGTGCCAGTACTTTTTTGGGGGGAGACAATCAGCCCCAGCATTTT.

The chain combines TRBV24-1 with TRBJ1-1, with D possibly matching TRBD1 (6 bases). Germline CDR1 KGHDR, CDR2 SFDVKD. The V and J ends lost 8 bases and 5 bases respectively, with 23 bases between them. This CDR3 contains 16 residues. The CDR3 DNA reads as TGTGCCACCATATTTGCCCCTCAGGGGAGGGGGACTGAAGCTTTCTTT. It specifies CATIFAPQGRGTEAFF.

The V gene is TRBV4-1, the J gene TRBJ2-5, with 9 bases matching TRBD2. The CDR3 runs 17 residues. Germline V CDR1 and CDR2: MGHRA, YSYEKL. V was clipped by 1 base and J by 2 bases; unmatched bases: 8. CDR3 sequence (DNA): TGCGCCAGCAGCCAAGTTGGCGGGAGGGCGGAACAAGAGACCCAGTACTTC. Amino acids: CASSQVGGRAEQETQYF.

This clone occurred once. The chain carries TRBV9 and TRBJ1-1; D is unclear. This CDR3 is built from 16 residues. V lost 3 bases, J lost 1 base, and 16 bases lay in between. The V gene's germline CDR1 is SGDLS and CDR2 YYNGEE. CDR3 sequence: CASSAQAPGRNTEAFF. The CDR3 nucleotides are TGTGCCAGCAGCGCCCAAGCCCCCGGGAGGAACACTGAAGCTTTCTTT.

The J gene is TRBJ2-3, the V gene TRBV7-6; TRBD2 agrees at 7 bases. V was pared by 1 base and J by 6 bases, with 13 bases of the junction left unmatched. CDR1 and CDR2 from the germline V gene are SGHVS and FNYEAQ. The CDR3 runs 17 residues. CDR3 protein: CASSLVVGGSPGDTQYF. CDR3 sequence (DNA): TGTGCCAGCAGCTTAGTTGTTGGCGGGAGCCCTGGGGATACGCAGTATTTT.